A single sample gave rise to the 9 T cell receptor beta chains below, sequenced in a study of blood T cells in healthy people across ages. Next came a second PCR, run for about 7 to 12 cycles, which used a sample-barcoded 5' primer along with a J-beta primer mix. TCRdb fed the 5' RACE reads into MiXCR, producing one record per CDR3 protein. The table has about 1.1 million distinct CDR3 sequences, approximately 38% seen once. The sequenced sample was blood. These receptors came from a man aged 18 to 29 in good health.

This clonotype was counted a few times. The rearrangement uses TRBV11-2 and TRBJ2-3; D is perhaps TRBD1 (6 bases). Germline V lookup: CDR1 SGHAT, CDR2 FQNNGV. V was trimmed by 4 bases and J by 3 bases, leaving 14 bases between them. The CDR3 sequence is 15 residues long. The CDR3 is CASSSLRGLTDTQYF. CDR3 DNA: TGTGCCAGCAGCTCGCTCAGGGGCCTGACAGATACGCAGTATTTT.

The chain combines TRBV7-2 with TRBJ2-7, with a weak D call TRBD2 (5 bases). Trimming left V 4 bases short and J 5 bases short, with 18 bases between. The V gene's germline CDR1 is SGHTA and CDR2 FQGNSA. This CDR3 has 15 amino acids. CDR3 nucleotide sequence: TGTGCCAGCAGCTATCGGGGATCCCGGTTTGACGAGCAGTACTTC. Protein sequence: CASSYRGSRFDEQYF.

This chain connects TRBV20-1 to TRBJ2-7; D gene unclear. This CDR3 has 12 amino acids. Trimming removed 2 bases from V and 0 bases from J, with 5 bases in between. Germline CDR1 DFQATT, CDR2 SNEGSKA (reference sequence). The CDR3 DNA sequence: TGCAGTGCTAGACAGGACTCCTACGAGCAGTACTTC. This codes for CSARQDSYEQYF.

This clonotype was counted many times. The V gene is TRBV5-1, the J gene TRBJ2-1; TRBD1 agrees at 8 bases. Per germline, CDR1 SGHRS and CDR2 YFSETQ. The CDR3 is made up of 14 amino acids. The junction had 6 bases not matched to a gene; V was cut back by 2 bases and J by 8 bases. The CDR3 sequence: CASSLRTGNDEQFF. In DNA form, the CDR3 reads TGCGCCAGCAGCTTAAGGACAGGGAACGATGAGCAGTTCTTC.

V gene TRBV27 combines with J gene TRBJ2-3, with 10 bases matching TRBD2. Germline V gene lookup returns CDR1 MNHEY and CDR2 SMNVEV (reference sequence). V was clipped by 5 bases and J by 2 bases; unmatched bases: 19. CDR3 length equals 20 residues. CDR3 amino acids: CASSIPPLAGAGGATDTQYF. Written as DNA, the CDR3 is TGTGCCAGCAGTATTCCCCCCCTAGCGGGGGCCGGGGGCGCCACAGATACGCAGTATTTT.

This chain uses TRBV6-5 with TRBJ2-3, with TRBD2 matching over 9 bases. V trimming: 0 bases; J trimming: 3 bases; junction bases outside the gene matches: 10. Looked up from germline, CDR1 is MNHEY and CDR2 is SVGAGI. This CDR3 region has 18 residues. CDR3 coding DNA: TGTGCCAGCAGTTACTCCCGCGCGGGGGGGAGATCTACAGATACGCAGTATTTT. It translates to CASSYSRAGGRSTDTQYF.

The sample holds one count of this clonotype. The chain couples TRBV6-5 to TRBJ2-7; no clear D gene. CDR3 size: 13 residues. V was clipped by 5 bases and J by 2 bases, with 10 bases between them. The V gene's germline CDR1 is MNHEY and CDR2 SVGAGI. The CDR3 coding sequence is TGTGCCAGCAGTGACGGCCAGGCCTACGAGCAGTACTTC. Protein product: CASSDGQAYEQYF.

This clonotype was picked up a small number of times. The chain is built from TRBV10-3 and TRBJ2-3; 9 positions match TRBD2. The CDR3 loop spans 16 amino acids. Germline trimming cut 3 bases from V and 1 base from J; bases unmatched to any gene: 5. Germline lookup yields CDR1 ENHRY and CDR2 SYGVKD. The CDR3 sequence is CAISDDLAGRTDTQYF. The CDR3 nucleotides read TGTGCCATCAGTGACGATCTAGCGGGGCGCACAGATACGCAGTATTTT.

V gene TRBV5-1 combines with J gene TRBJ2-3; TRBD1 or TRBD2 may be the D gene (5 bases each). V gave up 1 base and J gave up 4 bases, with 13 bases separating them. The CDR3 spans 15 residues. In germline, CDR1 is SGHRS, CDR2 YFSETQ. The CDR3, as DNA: TGCGCCAGCAGCTTGCAGGGAGTTGGTCCAGATACGCAGTATTTT. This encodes CASSLQGVGPDTQYF.